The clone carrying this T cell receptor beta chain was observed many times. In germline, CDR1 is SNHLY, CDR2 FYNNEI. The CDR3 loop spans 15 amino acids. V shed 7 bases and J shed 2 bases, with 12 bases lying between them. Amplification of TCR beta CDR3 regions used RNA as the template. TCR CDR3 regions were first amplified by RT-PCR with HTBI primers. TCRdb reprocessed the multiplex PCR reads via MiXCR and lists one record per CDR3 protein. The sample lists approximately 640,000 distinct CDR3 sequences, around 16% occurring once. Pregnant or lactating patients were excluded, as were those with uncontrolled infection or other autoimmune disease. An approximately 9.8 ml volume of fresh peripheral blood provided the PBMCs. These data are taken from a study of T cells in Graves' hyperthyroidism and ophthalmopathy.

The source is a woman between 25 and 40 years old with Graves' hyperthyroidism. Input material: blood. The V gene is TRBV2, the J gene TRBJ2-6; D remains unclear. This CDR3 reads CASNSQVPGANVLTF. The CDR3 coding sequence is TGTGCCAGCAACTCCCAGGTCCCTGGGGCCAACGTCCTGACTTTC.